The 16 T cell receptor beta chains below were found in one sample sequenced in a study of blood T cells in healthy people across ages (dated by TCRdb to the mid-2010s). Libraries were built with 5' RACE. Reads for this sample came from an Illumina HiSeq 2500. A second PCR of about 7 to 12 cycles was performed with a sample-barcoded 5' primer and a J-beta primer mix. The public sequencing data were trimmed at Q25 with fastp and processed into clonotypes with MiXCR by TCRdb, which kept only in-frame beta chains. Here each entry gathers all rows of one CDR3 protein and keeps the most common genes and DNA. The sample contains over 1,200,000 distinct CDR3 sequences, approximately 59% of them found a single time. More than 6% of the sample is held by the ten biggest clonotypes. The specimen was blood. The source is a man between 18 and 29 years old in good health.

This sequence joins TRBV11-1 and TRBJ2-7; the D gene is possibly TRBD2 (6 bases). The CDR3 is made up of 15 amino acids. Germline V CDR1 and CDR2: SGHAT, FQDESV (reference sequence). V dropped 4 bases and J dropped 6 bases, with 19 bases sitting between them. CDR3 in DNA: TGTGCCAGCAGCTCGGATGACGGGGGTGTAGGCGAGCAGTACTTC. This translates into CASSSDDGGVGEQYF.

The chain has TRBV18 and TRBJ1-1; 7 nucleotides agree with TRBD1. The germline CDR1 and CDR2 sequences are KGHSH and LQKENI. V shed 5 bases, J shed 3 bases, and the junction held 6 bases outside the gene matches. This CDR3 region has 14 residues. The DNA for the CDR3 is TGTGCCAGCTCATCCTCAGGGGGTGACACTGAAGCTTTCTTT. It codes for CASSSSGGDTEAFF.

This clonotype has just a few counts. V gene TRBV20-1 combines with J gene TRBJ2-3; D not resolved. This CDR3 is 11 amino acids long. Germline V gene lookup returns CDR1 DFQATT and CDR2 SNEGSKA (reference sequence). Trimming stripped 6 bases from V and 4 bases from J, with 8 bases between. The CDR3 nucleotides read TGCAGTGCGCGCTGGTCAGATACGCAGTATTTT. Its translation: CSARWSDTQYF.

The chain uses TRBV20-1 and TRBJ2-3; 7 nucleotides line up with TRBD2. Per germline, CDR1 DFQATT and CDR2 SNEGSKA (reference sequence). The CDR3 length is 15 residues. Germline trimming cut 7 bases from V and 0 bases from J; bases unmatched to any gene: 10. CDR3: CSVGGIGGSTDTQYF. CDR3 in DNA: TGCAGTGTTGGCGGGATCGGGGGGAGCACAGATACGCAGTATTTT.

V is TRBV10-3 and J is TRBJ1-5, with 8 bases identical to TRBD1. CDR1 is ENHRY, CDR2 SYGVKD, per germline. V was pared by 0 bases and J by 2 bases, with 6 bases of the junction left unmatched. This CDR3 is built from 17 residues. The CDR3 DNA sequence: TGTGCCATCAGTGAGTCGACTGACAGGGGAGGCAATCAGCCCCAGCATTTT. It yields the protein CAISESTDRGGNQPQHF.

The V and J genes are TRBV12-3 or TRBV12-4 and TRBJ2-3; 7 bases match TRBD2. There are 16 residues in the CDR3. V shed 1 base and J 0 bases; nucleotides not matched to a gene: 4. For the CDR3, the DNA is TGTGCCAGCAGTTTAGGAGGGACTATAAGCACAGATACGCAGTATTTT. Translation: CASSLGGTISTDTQYF.

The rearrangement joins TRBV4-3 to TRBJ2-7; unclear D gene. Trimming took 1 base from V and 3 from J, leaving 16 bases between them. The CDR3 contains 16 residues. The V gene's germline CDR1 is LGHNA and CDR2 YSLEER. The DNA of the CDR3 is TGCGCCAGCAGCCAAGTCCGTAGTTTGTCATTCTACGAGCAGTACTTC. It is translated as CASSQVRSLSFYEQYF.

This chain uses TRBV7-9 with TRBJ1-1; 9 nucleotides align to TRBD1. The germline V gene has CDR1 SEHNR and CDR2 FQNEAQ (reference sequence). The V and J ends lost 7 bases and 3 bases, in that order; junction bases with no gene match: 15. The CDR3 spans 17 residues. This chain's CDR3 is CASTFLPQGASDTEAFF. CDR3 nucleotides: TGTGCCAGCACCTTCCTCCCACAGGGGGCGTCGGACACTGAAGCTTTCTTT.

The chain employs TRBV11-2 and TRBJ1-2; 7 nucleotides match TRBD1. V was clipped by 1 base and J by 4 bases; unmatched bases: 9. Germline CDR1 SGHAT, CDR2 FQNNGV. CDR3 length: 16 residues. The CDR3 sequence is CASSLGATGPSYGYTF. CDR3 nucleotides: TGTGCCAGCAGCTTAGGGGCGACAGGGCCCAGCTATGGCTACACCTTC.

The chain combines TRBV4-1 with TRBJ2-7, with D tentatively TRBD1 (5 bases). The germline V and J ends were trimmed by 1 base and 4 bases, with 11 bases remaining between them. The CDR3 sequence is 14 residues long. Germline lookup yields CDR1 MGHRA and CDR2 YSYEKL. The CDR3 region has the DNA TGCGCCAGCAGCCAAGCCCAAGACAGATACGAGCAGTACTTC. Translation: CASSQAQDRYEQYF.

Only a few counts were recorded for this clonotype. J is TRBJ1-1 and V is TRBV7-9; 10 bases align to TRBD1. This CDR3 is 17 amino acids long. Germline-derived CDR1 and CDR2 are SEHNR and FQNEAQ (reference sequence). The V segment lost 5 bases and the J segment 1 base; nucleotides outside the gene matches: 10. CDR3 residues: CASSHWTGGVGNTEAFF. CDR3 in DNA: TGTGCCAGCAGCCACTGGACAGGGGGAGTGGGGAACACTGAAGCTTTCTTT.

This chain uses TRBV9 with TRBJ2-7; possibly TRBD2 for D (6 bases). The CDR3 consists of 14 residues. Germline CDR1 reads SGDLS; CDR2 reads YYNGEE. Trimming shortened V by 0 bases and J by 3 bases, and 10 bases separated the two germline ends. The CDR3 loop reads CASSVASSGYEQYF. For the CDR3, the DNA is TGTGCCAGCAGCGTAGCGAGTAGCGGCTACGAGCAGTACTTC.

In DNA form, the CDR3 reads TGTGCCAGCACCTTCCGAGGACGCCAGCCCTACGAGCAGTACTTC. This codes for CASTFRGRQPYEQYF. This chain uses TRBV27 with TRBJ2-7, with unresolved D. Trimming pared 7 bases from V and 2 bases from J, leaving 18 bases between. The CDR3 is 15 amino acids. Germline assignment: CDR1 MNHEY and CDR2 SMNVEV (reference sequence).

This clonotype was counted a few times. This chain connects TRBV28 to TRBJ1-2, with 9 bases fitting TRBD1. The CDR3 length is 15 residues. Trimming at V came to 4 bases and at J to 8 bases, leaving 11 bases not matched to a gene. Germline V gene data show CDR1 as MDHEN and CDR2 as SYDVKM. The CDR3 loop reads CASSYPGQGRKGYTF. Written as DNA, the CDR3 is TGTGCCAGCAGTTACCCGGGACAGGGTCGGAAAGGCTACACCTTC.

The table lists this clonotype with a few counts. V and J are TRBV12-3 or TRBV12-4 and TRBJ2-5; the match to TRBD1 covers 8 bases. J was trimmed by 5 bases and V by 8 bases; bases with no gene match: 4. The CDR3 length is 12 residues. The chain's CDR3 is CASGQGDETQYF. Written as DNA, the CDR3 is TGTGCCAGCGGACAGGGCGACGAGACCCAGTACTTC.

This chain links TRBV11-2 with TRBJ2-3; either TRBD1 or TRBD2 may fit D (5 bases each). The CDR3 runs to 18 residues. CDR1 and CDR2 from the germline V gene are SGHAT and FQNNGV. Trimming left V 2 bases short and J 2 bases short, with 20 bases between. The CDR3 loop is CASSLMFSRDQTTDTQYF. As DNA, the CDR3 is TGTGCCAGCAGCTTAATGTTTTCCCGGGACCAAACCACAGATACGCAGTATTTT. Supplemented by reference TRBV11-2 and TRBJ2-3, the full variable domain reads EAGVAQSPRYKIIEKRQSVAFWCNPISGHATLYWYQQILGQGPKLLIQFQNNGVVDDSQLPKDRFSAERLKGVDSTLKIQPAKLEDSAVYLCASSLMFSRDQTTDTQYFGPGTRLTVL.